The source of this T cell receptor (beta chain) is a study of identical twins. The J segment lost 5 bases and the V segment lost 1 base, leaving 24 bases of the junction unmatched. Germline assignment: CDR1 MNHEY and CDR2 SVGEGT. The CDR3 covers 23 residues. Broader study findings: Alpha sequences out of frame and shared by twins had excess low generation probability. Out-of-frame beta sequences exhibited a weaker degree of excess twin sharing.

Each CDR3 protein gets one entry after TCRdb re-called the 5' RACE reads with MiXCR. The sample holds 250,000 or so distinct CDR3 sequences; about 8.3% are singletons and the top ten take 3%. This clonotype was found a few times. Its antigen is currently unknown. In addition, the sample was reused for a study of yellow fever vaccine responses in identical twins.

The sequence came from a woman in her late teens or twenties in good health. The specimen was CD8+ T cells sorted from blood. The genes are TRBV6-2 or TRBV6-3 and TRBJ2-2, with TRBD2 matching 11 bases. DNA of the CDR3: TGTGCCAGCAGTTACTTCTCTATGAACTCTAGGCCGAAGACTAGCGGGGAGACCGGGGAGCTGTTTTTT. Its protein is CASSYFSMNSRPKTSGETGELFF.